The 5 T cell receptor beta chains in this list originate from one sample, sequenced in a study of beta chain features in type 1 diabetes. The whole isolated RNA underwent reverse transcription, so sequencing captured expressed TCRB transcripts. TCRdb's copy holds only in-frame clones and misses some; the assay was immunoSEQ multiplex PCR. The sample has hundreds of thousands of clones, about a sixth seen once. The specimen sequenced was naive CD4+ T cells from blood. Source of these receptors: a woman aged 18-35 years in good health.

The chain is built from TRBV6-1 and TRBJ2-4, with D perhaps TRBD1 (6 bases). The V and J ends lost 5 bases and 1 base respectively, with 9 bases between them. The CDR3 totals 14 residues. The germline V gene encodes CDR1 MNHNS and CDR2 SASEGT. Here the CDR3 reads CASSQGRAKNIQYF. CDR3 coding DNA: TGTGCCAGCAGTCAGGGGCGGGCCAAAAACATTCAGTACTTC.

Regarding this clone: The sample contains more than one DNA sequence encoding this CDR3. The chain has TRBV7-9 and TRBJ2-7, with TRBD1 matching 10 bases. The J segment lost 2 bases and the V segment lost 8 bases, leaving 6 bases of the junction unmatched. The CDR3 extends over 14 amino acids. Germline values: CDR1 SEHNR, CDR2 FQNEAQ (reference sequence). CDR3 sequence reads: CASSPGQGAYEQYF. The CDR3 nucleotides are TGTGCCAGCTCCCCTGGACAGGGGGCCTACGAGCAGTACTTC.

The V gene is TRBV6-5, the J gene TRBJ2-5; 8 bases agree with TRBD2. Germline trimming cut 5 bases from V and 7 bases from J; bases unmatched to any gene: 9. The CDR3 spans 14 residues. CDR1 is MNHEY and CDR2 is SVGAGI in the germline V gene. The CDR3: CASSNRGGGGTQYF. The CDR3 DNA is TGTGCCAGCAGTAACCGGGGGGGCGGTGGGACCCAGTACTTC.

The chain combines TRBV7-2 with TRBJ2-3; 7 nucleotides align to TRBD2. The CDR3 is 15 residues long. The ends lost 7 bases at V and 3 bases at J; junction bases unmatched: 10. CDR1 and CDR2 from the germline V gene are SGHTA and FQGNSA. The CDR3 coding sequence is TGTGCCAGCACCCTGGGGGGGATTAGGACAGATACGCAGTATTTT. This sequence encodes CASTLGGIRTDTQYF. Full variable domain (remainder filled in from reference TRBV7-2 and TRBJ2-3): GAGVSQSPSNKVTEKGKDVELRCDPISGHTALYWYRQSLGQGLEFLIYFQGNSAPDKSGLPSDRFSAERTGGSVSTLTIQRTQQEDSAVYLCASTLGGIRTDTQYFGPGTRLTVL.

This clone was observed a handful of times. This chain links TRBV5-1 with TRBJ1-5, with D uncertain. V shed 0 bases and J shed 2 bases, with 9 bases lying between them. This CDR3 region has 15 residues. Germline V lookup: CDR1 SGHRS, CDR2 YFSETQ. Written as DNA, the CDR3 is TGCGCCAGCAGCTTGGGCGGGTCCCGCAATCAGCCCCAGCATTTT. Its translation is CASSLGGSRNQPQHF.